This T cell receptor (beta chain) comes out of a study of quantifying T cell responses using KT2 cells. At the level of the study: cDNA was made from DNase-treated RNA using alpha and beta constant primers.

The cDNA 3' end received a ligated oligonucleotide with a UMI. The first PCR ran roughly 4 cycles with an equimolar RC1.1 and RC1.2 beta primer mix. TCRdb re-analysed the UMI-ligation and nested PCR reads in MiXCR, keeping a single row per CDR3 protein. The sample has approximately 54,000 distinct CDR3 sequences; approximately 10% are singletons. V lost 4 bases to trimming and J lost 0 bases; unmatched junction nucleotides: 6. Germline CDR1 is SGHRS and CDR2 is YFSETQ. The CDR3 loop spans 17 amino acids. This clonotype has a count of ten or more. The chain uses TRBV5-1 and TRBJ2-6, with 8 positions matching TRBD1. Sequenced material: PBMCs spiked with cells of the T cell clone KT2. The receptor was isolated from a human donor. CDR3 in amino acids: CASSRTGQNSGANVLTF. CDR3 in DNA: TGCGCCAGCAGCCGGACAGGGCAAAACTCTGGGGCCAACGTCCTGACTTTC.